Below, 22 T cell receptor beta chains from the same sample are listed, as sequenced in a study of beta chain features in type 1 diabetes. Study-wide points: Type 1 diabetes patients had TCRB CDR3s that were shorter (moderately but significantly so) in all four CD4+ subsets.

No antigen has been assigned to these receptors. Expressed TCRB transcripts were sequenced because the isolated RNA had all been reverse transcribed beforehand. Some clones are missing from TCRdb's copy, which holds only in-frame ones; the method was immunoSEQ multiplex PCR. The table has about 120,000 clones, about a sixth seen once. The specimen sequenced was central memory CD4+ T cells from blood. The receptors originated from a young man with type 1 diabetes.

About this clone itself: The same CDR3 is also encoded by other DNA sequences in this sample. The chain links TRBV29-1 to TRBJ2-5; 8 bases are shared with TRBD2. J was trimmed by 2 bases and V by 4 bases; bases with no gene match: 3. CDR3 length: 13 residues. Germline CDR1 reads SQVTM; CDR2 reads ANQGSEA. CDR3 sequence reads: CSVAGGAQETQYF. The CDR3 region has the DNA TGCAGCGTTGCGGGGGGGGCACAAGAGACCCAGTACTTC.

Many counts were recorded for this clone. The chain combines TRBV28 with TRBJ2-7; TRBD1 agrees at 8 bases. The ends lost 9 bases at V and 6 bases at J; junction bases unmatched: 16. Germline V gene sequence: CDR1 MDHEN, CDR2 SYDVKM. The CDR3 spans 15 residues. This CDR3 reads CASHSPTGEYSEQYF. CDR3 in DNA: TGTGCCAGTCACTCTCCGACAGGGGAGTATTCCGAGCAGTACTTC. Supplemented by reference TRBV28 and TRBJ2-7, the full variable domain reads DVKVTQSSRYLVKRTGEKVFLECVQDMDHENMFWYRQDPGLGLRLIYFSYDVKMKEKGDIPEGYSVSREKKERFSLILESASTNQTSMYLCASHSPTGEYSEQYFGPGTRLTVT.

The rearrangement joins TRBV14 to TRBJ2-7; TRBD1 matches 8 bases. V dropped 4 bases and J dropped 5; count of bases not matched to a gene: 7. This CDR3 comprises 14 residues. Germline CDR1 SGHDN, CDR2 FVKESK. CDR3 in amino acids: CASSPRTGIHEQYF. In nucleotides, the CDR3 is TGTGCCAGCAGCCCTCGGACAGGGATCCACGAGCAGTACTTC.

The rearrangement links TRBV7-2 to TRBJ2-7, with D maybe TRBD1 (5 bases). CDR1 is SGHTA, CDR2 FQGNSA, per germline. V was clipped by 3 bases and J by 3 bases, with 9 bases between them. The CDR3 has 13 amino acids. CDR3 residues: CASSFDRLYEQYF. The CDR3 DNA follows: TGTGCCAGCAGCTTTGACAGACTCTACGAGCAGTACTTC.

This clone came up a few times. This CDR3 reads CASSHLSEETQYF. CDR3 nucleotides: TGTGCCAGCAGCCATCTCAGCGAAGAGACCCAGTACTTC. The gene calls are TRBV4-2 and TRBJ2-5; no clear D gene. CDR1 and CDR2 from the germline V gene are LGHNA and YNFKEQ. The CDR3 has 13 residues. Trimming stripped 3 bases from V and 3 bases from J, with 8 bases between.

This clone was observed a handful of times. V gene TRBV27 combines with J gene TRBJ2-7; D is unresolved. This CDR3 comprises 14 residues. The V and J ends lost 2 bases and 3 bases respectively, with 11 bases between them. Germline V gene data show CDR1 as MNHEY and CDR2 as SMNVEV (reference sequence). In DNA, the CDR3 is TGTGCCAGCAGTTTACGGCCAGTCAACTACGAGCAGTACTTC. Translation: CASSLRPVNYEQYF.

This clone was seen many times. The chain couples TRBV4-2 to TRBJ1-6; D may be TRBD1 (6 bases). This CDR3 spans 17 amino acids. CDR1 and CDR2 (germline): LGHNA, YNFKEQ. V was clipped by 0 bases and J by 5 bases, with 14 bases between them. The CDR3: CASSQESQGRNNSPLHF. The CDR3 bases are TGTGCCAGCAGCCAAGAATCACAGGGTAGGAATAATTCACCCCTCCACTTT.

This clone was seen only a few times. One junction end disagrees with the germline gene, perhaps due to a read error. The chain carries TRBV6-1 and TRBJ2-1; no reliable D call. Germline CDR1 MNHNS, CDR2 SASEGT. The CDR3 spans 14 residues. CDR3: CASSELHSSNEQFF. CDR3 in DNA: TGTGCCAGCAGTGAACTACATTCCTCCAATGAGCAGTTCTTC.

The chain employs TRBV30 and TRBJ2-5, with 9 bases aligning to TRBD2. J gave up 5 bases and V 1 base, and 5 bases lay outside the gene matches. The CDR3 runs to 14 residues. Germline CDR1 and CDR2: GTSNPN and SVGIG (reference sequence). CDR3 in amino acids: CAWSDLAGFETQYF. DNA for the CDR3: TGTGCCTGGAGTGATCTAGCGGGGTTTGAGACCCAGTACTTC. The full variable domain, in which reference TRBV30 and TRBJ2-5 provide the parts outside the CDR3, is SQTIHQWPATLVQPVGSPLSLECTVEGTSNPNLYWYRQAAGRGLQLLFYSVGIGQISSEVPQNLSASRPQDRQFILSSKKLLLSDSGFYLCAWSDLAGFETQYFGPGTRLLVL.

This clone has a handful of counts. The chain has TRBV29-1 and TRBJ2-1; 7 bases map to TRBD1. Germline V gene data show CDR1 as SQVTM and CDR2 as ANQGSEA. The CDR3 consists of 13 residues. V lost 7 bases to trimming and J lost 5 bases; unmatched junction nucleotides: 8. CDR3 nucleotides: TGCAGCGCACGACAGGGTGCGGACAATGAGCAGTTCTTC. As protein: CSARQGADNEQFF.

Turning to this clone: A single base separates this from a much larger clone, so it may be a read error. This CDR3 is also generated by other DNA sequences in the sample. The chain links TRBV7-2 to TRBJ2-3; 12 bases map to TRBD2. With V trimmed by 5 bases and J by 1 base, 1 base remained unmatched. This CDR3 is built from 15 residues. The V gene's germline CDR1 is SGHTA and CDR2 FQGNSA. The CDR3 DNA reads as TGTGCCAGCAGCCGGACTAGCGGGGGCACAGATACGCAGTATTTT. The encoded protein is CASSRTSGGTDTQYF.

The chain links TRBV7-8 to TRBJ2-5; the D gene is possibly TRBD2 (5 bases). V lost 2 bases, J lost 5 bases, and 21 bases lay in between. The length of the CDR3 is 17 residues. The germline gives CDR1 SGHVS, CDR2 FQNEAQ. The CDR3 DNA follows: TGTGCCAGCAGCTTAAGGCACCCGAAGGAGGTCAGGGAGACCCAGTACTTC. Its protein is CASSLRHPKEVRETQYF.

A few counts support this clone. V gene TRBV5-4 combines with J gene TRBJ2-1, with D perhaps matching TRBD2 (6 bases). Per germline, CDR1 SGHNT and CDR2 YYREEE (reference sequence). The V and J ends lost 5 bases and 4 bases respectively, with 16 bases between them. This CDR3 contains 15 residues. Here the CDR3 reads CASSLGGTVYNEQFF. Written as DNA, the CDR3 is TGTGCCAGCAGTTTAGGAGGGACGGTATACAATGAGCAGTTCTTC.

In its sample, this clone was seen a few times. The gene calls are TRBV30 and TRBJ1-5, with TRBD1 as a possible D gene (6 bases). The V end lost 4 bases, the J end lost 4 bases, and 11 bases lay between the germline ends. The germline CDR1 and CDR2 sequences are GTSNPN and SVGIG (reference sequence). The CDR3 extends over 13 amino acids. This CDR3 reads CAWTGGLNQPQHF. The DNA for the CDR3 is TGTGCCTGGACCGGGGGGCTAAATCAGCCCCAGCATTTT.

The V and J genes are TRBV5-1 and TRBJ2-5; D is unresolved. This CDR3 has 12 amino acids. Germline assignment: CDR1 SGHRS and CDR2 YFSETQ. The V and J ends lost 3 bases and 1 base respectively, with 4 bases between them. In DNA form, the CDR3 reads TGCGCCAGCAGCTCTTCCCAAGAGACCCAGTACTTC. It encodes CASSSSQETQYF.

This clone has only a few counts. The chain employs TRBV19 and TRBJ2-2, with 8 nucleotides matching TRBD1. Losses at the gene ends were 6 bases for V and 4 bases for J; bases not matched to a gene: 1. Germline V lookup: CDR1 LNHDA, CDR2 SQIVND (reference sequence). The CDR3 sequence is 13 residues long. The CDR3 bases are TGTGCCAGTAGACAGGGGGTCACCGGGGAGCTGTTTTTT. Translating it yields CASRQGVTGELFF.

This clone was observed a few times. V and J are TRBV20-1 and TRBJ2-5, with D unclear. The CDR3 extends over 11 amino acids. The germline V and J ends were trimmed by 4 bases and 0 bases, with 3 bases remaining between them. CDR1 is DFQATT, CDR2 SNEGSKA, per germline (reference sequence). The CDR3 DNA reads TGCAGTGCTAATAACCAAGAGACCCAGTACTTC. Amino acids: CSANNQETQYF.

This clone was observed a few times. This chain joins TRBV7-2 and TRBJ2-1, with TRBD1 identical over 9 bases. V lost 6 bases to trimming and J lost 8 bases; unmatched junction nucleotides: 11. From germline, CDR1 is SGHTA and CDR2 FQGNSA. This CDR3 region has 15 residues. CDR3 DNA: TGTGCCAGCAGACCAGGAGGGACAGGGTTCGATGAGCAGTTCTTC. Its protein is CASRPGGTGFDEQFF.

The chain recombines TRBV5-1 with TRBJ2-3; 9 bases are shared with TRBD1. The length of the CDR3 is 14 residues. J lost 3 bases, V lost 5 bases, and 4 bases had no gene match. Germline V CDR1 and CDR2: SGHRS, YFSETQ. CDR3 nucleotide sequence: TGCGCCAGCAGTAAACAGGGGGCAACAGATACGCAGTATTTT. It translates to CASSKQGATDTQYF. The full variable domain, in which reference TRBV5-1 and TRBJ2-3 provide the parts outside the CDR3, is KAGVTQTPRYLIKTRGQQVTLSCSPISGHRSVSWYQQTPGQGLQFLFEYFSETQRNKGNFPGRFSGRQFSNSRSEMNVSTLELGDSALYLCASSKQGATDTQYFGPGTRLTVL.

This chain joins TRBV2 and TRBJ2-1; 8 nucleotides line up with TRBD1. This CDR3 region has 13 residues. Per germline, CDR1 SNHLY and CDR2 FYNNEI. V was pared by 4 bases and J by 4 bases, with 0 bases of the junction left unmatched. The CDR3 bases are TGTGCCAGCAGTGGGACAGGGTACAATGAGCAGTTCTTC. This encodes CASSGTGYNEQFF.

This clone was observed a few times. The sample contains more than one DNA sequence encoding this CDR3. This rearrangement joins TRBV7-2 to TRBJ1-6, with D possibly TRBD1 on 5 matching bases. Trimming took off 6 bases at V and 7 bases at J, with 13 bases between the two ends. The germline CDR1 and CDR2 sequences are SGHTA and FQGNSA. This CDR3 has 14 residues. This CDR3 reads CASSSGTVNSPLHF. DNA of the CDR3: TGTGCCAGCAGTTCGGGGACGGTCAATTCACCCCTCCACTTT.

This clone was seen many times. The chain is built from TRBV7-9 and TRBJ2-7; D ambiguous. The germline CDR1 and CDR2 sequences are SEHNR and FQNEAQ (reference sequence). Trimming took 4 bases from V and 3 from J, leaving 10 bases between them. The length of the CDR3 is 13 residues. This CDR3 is CASSSGRIYEQYF. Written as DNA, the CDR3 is TGTGCCAGCAGCTCCGGACGGATCTACGAGCAGTACTTC.